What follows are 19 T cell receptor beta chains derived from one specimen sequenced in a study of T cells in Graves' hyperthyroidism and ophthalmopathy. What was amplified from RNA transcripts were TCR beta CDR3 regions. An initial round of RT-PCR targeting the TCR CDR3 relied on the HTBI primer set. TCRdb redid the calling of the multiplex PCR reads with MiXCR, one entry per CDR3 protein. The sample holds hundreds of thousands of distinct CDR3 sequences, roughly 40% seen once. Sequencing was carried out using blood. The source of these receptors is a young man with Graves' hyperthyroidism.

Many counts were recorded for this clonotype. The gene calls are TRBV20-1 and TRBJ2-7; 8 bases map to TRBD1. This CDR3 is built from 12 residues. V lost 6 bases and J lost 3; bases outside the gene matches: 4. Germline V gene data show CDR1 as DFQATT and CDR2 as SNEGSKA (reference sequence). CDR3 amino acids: CSANTGGYEQYF. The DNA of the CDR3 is TGCAGTGCGAATACAGGGGGCTACGAGCAGTACTTC.

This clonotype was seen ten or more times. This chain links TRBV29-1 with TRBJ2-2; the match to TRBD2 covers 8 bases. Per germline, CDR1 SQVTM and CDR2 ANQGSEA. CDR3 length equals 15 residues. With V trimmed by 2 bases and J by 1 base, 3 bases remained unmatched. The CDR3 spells CSVEPAGENTGELFF. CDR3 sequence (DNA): TGCAGCGTTGAACCAGCGGGAGAGAACACCGGGGAGCTGTTTTTT.

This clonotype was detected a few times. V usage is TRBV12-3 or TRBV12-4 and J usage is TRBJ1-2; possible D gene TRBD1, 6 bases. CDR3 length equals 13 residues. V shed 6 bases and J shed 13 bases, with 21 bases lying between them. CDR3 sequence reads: CASRGGPLEPRTF. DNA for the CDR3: TGTGCCAGCAGGGGGGGGCCCCTGGAGCCACGCACCTTC.

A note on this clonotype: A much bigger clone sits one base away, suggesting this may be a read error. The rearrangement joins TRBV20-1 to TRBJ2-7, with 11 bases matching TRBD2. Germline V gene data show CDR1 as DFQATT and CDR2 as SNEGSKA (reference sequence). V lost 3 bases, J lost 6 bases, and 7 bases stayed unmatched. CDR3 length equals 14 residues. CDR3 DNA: TGCAGTGCTAGCCACGGGACTAGCGGCTGCGAGCAGTACTTC. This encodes CSASHGTSGCEQYF.

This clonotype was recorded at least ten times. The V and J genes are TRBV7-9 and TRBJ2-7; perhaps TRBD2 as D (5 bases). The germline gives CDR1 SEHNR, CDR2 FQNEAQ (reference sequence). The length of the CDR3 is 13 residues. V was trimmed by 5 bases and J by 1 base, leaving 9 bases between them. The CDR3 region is CASSGRGSYEQYF. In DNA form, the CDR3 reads TGTGCCAGCAGCGGGAGAGGGTCCTACGAGCAGTACTTC.

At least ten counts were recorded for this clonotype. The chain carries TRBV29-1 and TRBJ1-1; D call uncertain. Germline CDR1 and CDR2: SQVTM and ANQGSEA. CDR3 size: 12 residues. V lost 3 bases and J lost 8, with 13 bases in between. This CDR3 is CSVDKPSREAFF. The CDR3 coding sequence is TGCAGCGTTGATAAACCCTCCAGGGAAGCTTTCTTT.

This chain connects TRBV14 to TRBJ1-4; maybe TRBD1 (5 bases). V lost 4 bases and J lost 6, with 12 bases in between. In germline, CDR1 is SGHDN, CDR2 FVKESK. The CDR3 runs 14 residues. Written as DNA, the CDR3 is TGTGCCAGCAGCCTCCAGGGAGAGGATGAAAAACTGTTTTTT. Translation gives CASSLQGEDEKLFF.

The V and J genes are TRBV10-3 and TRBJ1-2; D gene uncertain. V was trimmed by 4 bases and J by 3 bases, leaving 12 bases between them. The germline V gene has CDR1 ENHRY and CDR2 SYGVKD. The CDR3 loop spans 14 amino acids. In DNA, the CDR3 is TGTGCCATCAGTGCGACTCGGACGGACTATGGCTACACCTTC. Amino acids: CAISATRTDYGYTF.

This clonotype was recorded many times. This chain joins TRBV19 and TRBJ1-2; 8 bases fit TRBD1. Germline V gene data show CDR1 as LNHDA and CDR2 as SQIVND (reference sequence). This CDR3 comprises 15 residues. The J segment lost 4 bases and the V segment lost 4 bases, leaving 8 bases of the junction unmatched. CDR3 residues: CASSSVGQGRYGYTF. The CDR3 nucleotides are TGTGCCAGTAGTAGTGTCGGACAGGGACGCTATGGCTACACCTTC.

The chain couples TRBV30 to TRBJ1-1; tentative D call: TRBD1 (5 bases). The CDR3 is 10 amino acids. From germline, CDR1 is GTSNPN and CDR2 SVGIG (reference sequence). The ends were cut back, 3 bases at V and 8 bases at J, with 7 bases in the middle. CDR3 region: CAWSNREAFF. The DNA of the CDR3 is TGTGCCTGGAGCAACAGGGAAGCTTTCTTT.

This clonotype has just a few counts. CDR3 sequence reads: CASSPHGEYEQYF. CDR3 DNA sequence: TGCGCCAGCAGCCCCCACGGGGAATACGAGCAGTACTTC. This chain uses TRBV4-3 with TRBJ2-7; tentatively, D is TRBD2 (5 bases). V was trimmed by 4 bases and J by 4 bases, leaving 11 bases between them. The CDR3 has 13 residues. The germline V gene encodes CDR1 LGHNA and CDR2 YSLEER.

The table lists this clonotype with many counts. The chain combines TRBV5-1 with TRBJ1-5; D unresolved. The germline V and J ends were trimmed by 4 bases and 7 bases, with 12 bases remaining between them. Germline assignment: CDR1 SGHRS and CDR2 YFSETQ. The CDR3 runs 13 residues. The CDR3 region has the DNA TGCGCCAGCAGCCTCCAAACCGGACAGCCCCAGCATTTT. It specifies CASSLQTGQPQHF. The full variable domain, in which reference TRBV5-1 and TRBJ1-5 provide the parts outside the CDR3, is KAGVTQTPRYLIKTRGQQVTLSCSPISGHRSVSWYQQTPGQGLQFLFEYFSETQRNKGNFPGRFSGRQFSNSRSEMNVSTLELGDSALYLCASSLQTGQPQHFGDGTRLSIL.

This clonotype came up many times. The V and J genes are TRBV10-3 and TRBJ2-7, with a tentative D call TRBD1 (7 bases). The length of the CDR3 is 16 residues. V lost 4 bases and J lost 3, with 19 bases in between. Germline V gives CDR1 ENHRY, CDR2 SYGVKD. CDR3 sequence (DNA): TGTGCCATCAGTGGTGGAGGGGGCCCCCTCTACTACGAGCAGTACTTC. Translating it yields CAISGGGGPLYYEQYF.

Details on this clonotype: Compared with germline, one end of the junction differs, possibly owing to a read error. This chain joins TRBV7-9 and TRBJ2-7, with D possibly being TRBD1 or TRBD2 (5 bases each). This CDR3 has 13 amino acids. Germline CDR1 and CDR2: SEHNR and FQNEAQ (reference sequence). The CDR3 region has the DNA TGTGCCAACAGCCGGGGATCCAGGGACGAGCAGTACTTC. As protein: CANSRGSRDEQYF.

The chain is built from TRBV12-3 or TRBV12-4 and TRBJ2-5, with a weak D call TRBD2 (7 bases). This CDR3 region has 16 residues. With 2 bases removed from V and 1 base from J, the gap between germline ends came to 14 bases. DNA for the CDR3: TGTGCCAGCAGTTTATCGGGGGGCCATTTCCAAGAGACCCAGTACTTC. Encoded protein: CASSLSGGHFQETQYF.

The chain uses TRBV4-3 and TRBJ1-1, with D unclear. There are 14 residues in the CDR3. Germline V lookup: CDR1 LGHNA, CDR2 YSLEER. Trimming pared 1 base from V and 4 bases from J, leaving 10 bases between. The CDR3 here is CASSQASLGTEAFF. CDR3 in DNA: TGCGCCAGCAGCCAAGCCAGCCTGGGCACTGAAGCTTTCTTT.

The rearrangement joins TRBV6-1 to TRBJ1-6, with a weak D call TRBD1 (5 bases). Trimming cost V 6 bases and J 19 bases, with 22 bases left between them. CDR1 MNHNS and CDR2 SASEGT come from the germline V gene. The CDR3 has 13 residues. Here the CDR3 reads CASSYSNGTPGHF. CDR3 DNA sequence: TGTGCCAGCAGCTACTCGAACGGGACTCCGGGTCACTTT.

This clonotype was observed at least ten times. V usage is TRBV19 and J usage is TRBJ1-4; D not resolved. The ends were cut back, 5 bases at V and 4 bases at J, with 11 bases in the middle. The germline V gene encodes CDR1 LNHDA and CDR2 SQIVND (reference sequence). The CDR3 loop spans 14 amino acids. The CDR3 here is CASSAWTDNEKLFF. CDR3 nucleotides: TGTGCCAGTAGTGCGTGGACGGATAATGAAAAACTGTTTTTT.

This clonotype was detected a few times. The CDR3 region is CASRPGQGAWNQPQHF. In nucleotides, the CDR3 is TGTGCCAGCAGACCCGGACAGGGGGCATGGAATCAGCCCCAGCATTTT. This chain links TRBV2 with TRBJ1-5, with 11 bases lining up with TRBD1. J was trimmed by 4 bases and V by 6 bases; bases with no gene match: 8. CDR1 is SNHLY and CDR2 is FYNNEI in the germline V gene. This CDR3 has 16 residues.